These 11 T cell receptor beta chains share one sample of origin, sequenced in a study of shared clonotypes between healthy human individuals. Terminally differentiated effector memory CD45RA+ cells were excluded by CCR7 positive selection of CD45RO-negative cells. Profiling relied on immunoSEQ multiplex PCR, and the TCRdb table lists in-frame clones only, not all of them. The sample carries around 650,000 clones, approximately 96% recorded once. Sequenced input: naive CD8+ T cells sorted from blood. These receptor sequences come from a woman aged 25 to 45 in good health.

The V call is TRBV7-6, the J call TRBJ1-2; 9 nucleotides line up with TRBD1. Losses at the gene ends were 5 bases for V and 0 bases for J; bases not matched to a gene: 10. The germline V gene has CDR1 SGHVS and CDR2 FNYEAQ. The CDR3 sequence is 17 residues long. The CDR3 sequence: CASSPHWGDRANYGYTF. For the CDR3, the DNA is TGTGCCAGCAGCCCCCACTGGGGGGACAGGGCTAACTATGGCTACACCTTC.

The rearrangement links TRBV11-2 to TRBJ2-5; 7 bases are a match to TRBD2. After removal of 0 bases from V and 6 bases from J, the junction contained 19 bases not matched to a gene. From germline, CDR1 is SGHAT and CDR2 FQNNGV. The CDR3 has 19 amino acids. Here the CDR3 reads CASSLDPIIGGELEKTQYF. The CDR3, as DNA: TGTGCCAGCAGCTTAGATCCGATTATTGGGGGGGAGCTTGAGAAGACCCAGTACTTC.

CDR3 bases: TGTGCCAGCAGCCAAGATCGGCGGGAGGGCCTGGAGACCCAGTACTTC. Amino acid sequence: CASSQDRREGLETQYF. The V gene is TRBV14, the J gene TRBJ2-5; 9 bases line up with TRBD2. The ends lost 0 bases at V and 5 bases at J; junction bases unmatched: 7. Germline V gives CDR1 SGHDN, CDR2 FVKESK. The CDR3 loop spans 16 amino acids.

The CDR3 DNA follows: TGTGCCAGCAGTTTAACGGGGGCGAGGTCCGAGCAGTACTTC. This translates into CASSLTGARSEQYF. V gene TRBV28 combines with J gene TRBJ2-7; D may match TRBD1 or TRBD2 (6 bases each). The CDR3 spans 14 residues. The V gene lost 2 bases and the J gene lost 6 bases, with 14 bases spanning the gap. Looked up from germline, CDR1 is MDHEN and CDR2 is SYDVKM.

The chain combines TRBV2 with TRBJ1-2; D gene unclear. Germline values: CDR1 SNHLY, CDR2 FYNNEI. Trimming pared 2 bases from V and 7 bases from J, leaving 17 bases between. The CDR3 spans 15 residues. The CDR3 coding sequence is TGTGCCAGCAGTGAATACTACGAGGGCGTTGGTGGCTACACCTTC. This encodes CASSEYYEGVGGYTF.

Only one count was recorded for this clone. The chain employs TRBV2 and TRBJ2-7, with D hard to call. Germline values: CDR1 SNHLY, CDR2 FYNNEI. The CDR3 runs 12 residues. V lost 10 bases to trimming and J lost 2 bases, with 12 bases between them. CDR3 region: CAIDKATYEQYF. CDR3 DNA sequence: TGTGCCATCGACAAGGCGACCTACGAGCAGTACTTC. The full variable domain, with the rest looked up from reference TRBV2 and TRBJ2-7, is EPEVTQTPSHQVTQMGQEVILRCVPISNHLYFYWYRQILGQKVEFLVSFYNNEISEKSEIFDDQFSVERPDGSNFTLKIRSTKLEDSAMYFCAIDKATYEQYFGPGTRLTVT.

The chain uses TRBV6-1 and TRBJ1-1; D call uncertain. Trimming removed 4 bases at V and 1 base at J, with 10 bases between. The CDR3 contains 14 residues. Germline V lookup: CDR1 MNHNS, CDR2 SASEGT. CDR3 residues: CASSGIRRNTEAFF. The CDR3 DNA reads as TGTGCCAGCAGTGGGATCCGTAGGAACACTGAAGCTTTCTTT.

The J gene is TRBJ2-1, the V gene TRBV13; D is unresolved. This CDR3 is 15 amino acids long. From germline, CDR1 is PRHDT and CDR2 FYEKMQ (reference sequence). Trimming pared 0 bases from V and 0 bases from J, leaving 6 bases between. CDR3 sequence reads: CASSLGPSSYNEQFF. CDR3 nucleotides: TGTGCCAGCAGCTTAGGACCAAGCTCCTACAATGAGCAGTTCTTC. The full variable domain, with the rest looked up from reference TRBV13 and TRBJ2-1, is AAGVIQSPRHLIKEKRETATLKCYPIPRHDTVYWYQQGPGQDPQFLISFYEKMQSDKGSIPDRFSAQQFSDYHSELNMSSLELGDSALYFCASSLGPSSYNEQFFGPGTRLTVL.

The chain carries TRBV11-2 and TRBJ2-3, with D possibly matching TRBD1 (6 bases). The CDR3 totals 15 residues. The germline V gene has CDR1 SGHAT and CDR2 FQNNGV. Trimming stripped 2 bases from V and 2 bases from J, with 11 bases between. The CDR3 coding sequence is TGTGCCAGCAGCTTAACAGGGATTACCACAGATACGCAGTATTTT. Translated: CASSLTGITTDTQYF.

The chain has TRBV12-5 and TRBJ2-1; no definite D call. This CDR3 contains 13 residues. CDR1 is LGHNT, CDR2 FRNRAP, per germline. V was clipped by 0 bases and J by 10 bases, with 10 bases between them. The CDR3 is CASGLVMKGEQFF. The CDR3 nucleotides read TGTGCTAGTGGTTTGGTAATGAAGGGAGAGCAGTTCTTC.

The gene calls are TRBV7-8 and TRBJ2-1; 9 bases fit TRBD2. Germline V gene data show CDR1 as SGHVS and CDR2 as FQNEAQ. With 2 bases clipped from V and 6 bases from J, the junction kept 5 bases outside the gene matches. The CDR3 has 15 amino acids. The CDR3 coding sequence is TGTGCCAGCAGCTTATCTGCGGGAGGGCCCAATGAGCAGTTCTTC. Its protein product is CASSLSAGGPNEQFF.